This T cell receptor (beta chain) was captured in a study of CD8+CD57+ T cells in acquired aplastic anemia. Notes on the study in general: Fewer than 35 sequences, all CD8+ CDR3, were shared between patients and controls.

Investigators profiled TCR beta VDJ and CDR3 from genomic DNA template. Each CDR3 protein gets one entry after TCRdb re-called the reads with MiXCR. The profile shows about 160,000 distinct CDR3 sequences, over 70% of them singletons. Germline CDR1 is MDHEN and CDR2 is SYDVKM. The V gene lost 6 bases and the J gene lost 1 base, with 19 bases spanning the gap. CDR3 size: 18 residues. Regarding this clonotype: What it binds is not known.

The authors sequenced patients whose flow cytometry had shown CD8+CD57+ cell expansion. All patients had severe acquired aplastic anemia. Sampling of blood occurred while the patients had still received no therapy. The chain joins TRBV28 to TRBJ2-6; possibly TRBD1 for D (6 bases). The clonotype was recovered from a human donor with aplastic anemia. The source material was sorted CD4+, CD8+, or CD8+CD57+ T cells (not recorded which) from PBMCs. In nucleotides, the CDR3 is TGTGCCAGCAGACTAGACAGGCCCCCTATTTCTGGGGCCAACGTCCTGACTTTC. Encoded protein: CASRLDRPPISGANVLTF.